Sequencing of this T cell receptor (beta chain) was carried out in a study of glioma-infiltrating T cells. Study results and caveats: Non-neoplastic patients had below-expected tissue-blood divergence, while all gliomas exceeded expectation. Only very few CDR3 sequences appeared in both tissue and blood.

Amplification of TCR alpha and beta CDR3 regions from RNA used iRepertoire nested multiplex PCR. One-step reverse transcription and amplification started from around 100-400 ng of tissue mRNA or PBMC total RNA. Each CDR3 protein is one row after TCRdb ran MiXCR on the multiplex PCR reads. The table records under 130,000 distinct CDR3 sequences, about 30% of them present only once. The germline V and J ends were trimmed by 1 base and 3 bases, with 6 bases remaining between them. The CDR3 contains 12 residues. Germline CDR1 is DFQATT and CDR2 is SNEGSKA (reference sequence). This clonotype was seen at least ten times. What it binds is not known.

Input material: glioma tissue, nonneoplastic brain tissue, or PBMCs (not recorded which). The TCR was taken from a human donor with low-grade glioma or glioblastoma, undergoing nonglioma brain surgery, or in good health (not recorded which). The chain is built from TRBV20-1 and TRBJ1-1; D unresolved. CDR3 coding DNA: TGCAGTGCTAGAGCCGGATACACTGAAGCTTTCTTT. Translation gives CSARAGYTEAFF.